The sequence of this T cell receptor (beta chain) was determined in a study of blood T cell repertoires in COVID-19. At the level of the study: Whether acute or convalescent, the COVID-19 samples came from the United States, Italy and Spain. T cells, B-cell-depleted T cells, or PBMCs provided the cDNA or gDNA that served as material.

The V gene's germline CDR1 is MDHEN and CDR2 SYDVKM. The trim removed 3 bases at V and 1 base at J, leaving 13 bases unmatched. The length of the CDR3 is 18 residues. In the study's own analysis: Estimation of nucleated cell counts was performed using reference gene primer amplification. The repertoire was sequenced with immunoSEQ multiplex PCR; TCRdb's copy has only in-frame clones and lacks some. Clonal size and the V and J genes are those of that table, whereas D and trimming came from the DNA. The table lists about 200,000 clones, roughly 81% of them singletons, with around 4.9% in the top ten. This chain links TRBV28 with TRBJ2-3, with TRBD2 matching over 7 bases. The sample comprised peripheral blood. This TCR derives from a woman older than 75 with acute or convalescent COVID-19. CDR3 bases: TGTGCCAGCAGTTTCCCGGGGGGAGGTCGAGGGGGCACAGATACGCAGTATTTT. The encoded protein is CASSFPGGGRGGTDTQYF.